One sample yielded the 8 T cell receptor beta chains listed below, sequenced in a study of blood T cell repertoires in COVID-19 (TCRdb year 2020). Libraries came from the immunoSEQ multiplex PCR assay. Entries here come from immuneACCESS through TCRdb and include only in-frame sequences with V and J called. Some clones fail to appear in such tables; in the studies checked, an unresolved V gene covers under half of the shortfall, and the cause of the remainder is unknown. The sample yields 80,000 to 100,000 clones; about nine tenths were counted once. Of the sample, approximately 2.9% falls within the top ten clones. The sample was peripheral blood. These receptors were collected from a woman aged 50 to 60 with active or convalescent COVID-19.

This clone was recorded a few times. CDR3 nucleotides: TGTGCCAGCAGCTCGACAGGGGGCGCGACCTACGAGCAGTACTTC. Translating gives CASSSTGGATYEQYF. V is TRBV5-6 and J is TRBJ2-7, with 10 positions matching TRBD1. The germline CDR1 and CDR2 sequences are SGHDT and YYEEEE. The ends lost 3 bases at V and 2 bases at J; junction bases unmatched: 5. The CDR3 loop spans 15 amino acids.

This chain connects TRBV6-2 or TRBV6-3 to TRBJ2-1; TRBD2 matches 13 bases. Germline CDR1 and CDR2: MNHEY and SVGEGT. CDR3 length equals 21 residues. Trimming took 2 bases from V and 0 from J; bases not matched to a gene: 13. The CDR3 spells CASSYQTGTSGAIPSYNEQFF. In DNA, the CDR3 is TGTGCCAGCAGTTACCAAACCGGGACTAGCGGGGCTATTCCCTCCTACAATGAGCAGTTCTTC.

The chain links TRBV18 to TRBJ2-1, with a possible D match to TRBD2 (6 bases). Germline CDR1 reads KGHSH; CDR2 reads LQKENI. The ends were cut back, 4 bases at V and 15 bases at J, with 13 bases in the middle. The CDR3 spans 11 residues. Written as DNA, the CDR3 is TGTGCCAGCTCACTACAGGCGGGGTGGTTCTTC. Protein sequence: CASSLQAGWFF.

This clone occurred a few times. The rearrangement joins TRBV7-8 to TRBJ2-5, with D possibly TRBD2 on 6 matching bases. From germline, CDR1 is SGHVS and CDR2 FQNEAQ. The CDR3 is 13 residues long. V was trimmed by 1 base and J by 3 bases, leaving 6 bases between them. This CDR3 is CASSLGTKETQYF. The CDR3 coding sequence is TGTGCCAGCAGCTTAGGGACTAAAGAGACCCAGTACTTC.

The V gene is TRBV25-1, the J gene TRBJ2-4, with 8 bases identical to TRBD1. Germline V CDR1 and CDR2: MGHDK, SYGVNS. This CDR3 has 13 residues. The junction had 4 bases not matched to a gene; V was cut back by 6 bases and J by 6 bases. CDR3 bases: TGTGCCAGCAGCCGACAGGGGTTAAACATTCAGTACTTC. This gives the protein CASSRQGLNIQYF. The whole variable domain, filled in from reference TRBV25-1 and TRBJ2-4, reads EADIYQTPRYLVIGTGKKITLECSQTMGHDKMYWYQQDPGMELHLIHYSYGVNSTEKGDLSSESTVSRIRTEHFPLTLESARPSHTSQYLCASSRQGLNIQYFGAGTRLSVL.

The CDR3 coding sequence is TGTGCCAGCAGTCCTGGGACAGGGGTCACTGAAGCTTTCTTT. Encoded protein: CASSPGTGVTEAFF. V gene TRBV6-5 combines with J gene TRBJ1-1; 10 bases fit TRBD1. CDR1 is MNHEY, CDR2 SVGAGI, per germline. Trimming took 5 bases from V and 4 from J; bases not matched to a gene: 4. This CDR3 spans 14 amino acids.

This clone was detected only once. One junction end disagrees with the germline gene, perhaps due to a read error. The chain couples TRBV12-3 or TRBV12-4 to TRBJ2-4; 11 bases are a match to TRBD2. The CDR3 length is 13 residues. The CDR3 protein is CASSRASGGPGDF. DNA for the CDR3: TGTGCCAGCAGTCGTGCTAGCGGGGGGCCGGGGGACTTC.

The chain carries TRBV6-2 or TRBV6-3 and TRBJ1-2; D is unclear. V gave up 4 bases and J gave up 2 bases, with 14 bases separating them. Germline assignment: CDR1 MNHEY and CDR2 SVGEGT. The CDR3 totals 15 residues. In DNA form, the CDR3 reads TGTGCCAGCAGTTTCGCGGGGAGGGCCAACTATGGCTACACCTTC. It yields the protein CASSFAGRANYGYTF.